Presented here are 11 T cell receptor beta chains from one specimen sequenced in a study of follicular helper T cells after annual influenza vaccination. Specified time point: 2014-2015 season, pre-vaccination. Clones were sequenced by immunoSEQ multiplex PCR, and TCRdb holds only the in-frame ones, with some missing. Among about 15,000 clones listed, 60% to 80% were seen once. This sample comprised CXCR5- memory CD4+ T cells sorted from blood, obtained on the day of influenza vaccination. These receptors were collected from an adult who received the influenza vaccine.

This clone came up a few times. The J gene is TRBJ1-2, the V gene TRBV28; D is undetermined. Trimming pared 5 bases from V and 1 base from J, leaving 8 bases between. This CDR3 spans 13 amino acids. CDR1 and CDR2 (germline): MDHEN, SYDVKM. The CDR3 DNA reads TGTGCCAGCAGTCCACGATTTAACTATGGCTACACCTTC. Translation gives CASSPRFNYGYTF.

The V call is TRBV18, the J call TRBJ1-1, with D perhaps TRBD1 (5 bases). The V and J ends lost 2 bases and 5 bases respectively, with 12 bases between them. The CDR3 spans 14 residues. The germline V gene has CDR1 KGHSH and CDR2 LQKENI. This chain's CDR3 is CASSPNEGRTEAFF. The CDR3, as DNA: TGTGCCAGCTCACCAAACGAGGGGCGGACTGAAGCTTTCTTT.

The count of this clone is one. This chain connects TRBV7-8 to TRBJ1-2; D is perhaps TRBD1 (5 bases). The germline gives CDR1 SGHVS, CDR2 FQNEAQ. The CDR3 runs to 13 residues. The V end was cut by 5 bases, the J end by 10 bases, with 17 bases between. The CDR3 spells CASSPGPATDYTF. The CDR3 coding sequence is TGTGCCAGCAGCCCAGGGCCTGCGACGGACTACACCTTC.

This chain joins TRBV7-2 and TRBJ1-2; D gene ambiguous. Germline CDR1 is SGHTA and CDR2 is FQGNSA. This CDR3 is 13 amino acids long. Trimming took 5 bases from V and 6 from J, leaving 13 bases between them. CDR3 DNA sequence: TGTGCCAGCAGCCCCCGGCCTGTGAATGGCTACACCTTC. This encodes CASSPRPVNGYTF.

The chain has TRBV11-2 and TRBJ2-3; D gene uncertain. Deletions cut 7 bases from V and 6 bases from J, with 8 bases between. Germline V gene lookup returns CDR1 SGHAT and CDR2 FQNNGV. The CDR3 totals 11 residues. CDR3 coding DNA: TGTGCCAGCACCCCAGCGGATACGCAGTATTTT. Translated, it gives CASTPADTQYF. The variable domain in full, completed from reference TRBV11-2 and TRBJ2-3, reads EAGVAQSPRYKIIEKRQSVAFWCNPISGHATLYWYQQILGQGPKLLIQFQNNGVVDDSQLPKDRFSAERLKGVDSTLKIQPAKLEDSAVYLCASTPADTQYFGPGTRLTVL.

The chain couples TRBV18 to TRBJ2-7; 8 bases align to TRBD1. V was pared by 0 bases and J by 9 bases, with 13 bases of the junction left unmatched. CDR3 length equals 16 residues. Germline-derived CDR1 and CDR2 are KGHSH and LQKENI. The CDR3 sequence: CASSPPTGQGELWQYF. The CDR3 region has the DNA TGTGCCAGCTCACCACCCACTGGACAGGGAGAGTTATGGCAGTACTTC. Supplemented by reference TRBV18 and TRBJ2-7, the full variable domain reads NAGVMQNPRHLVRRRGQEARLRCSPMKGHSHVYWYRQLPEEGLKFMVYLQKENIIDESGMPKERFSAEFPKEGPSILRIQQVVRGDSAAYFCASSPPTGQGELWQYFGPGTRLTVT.

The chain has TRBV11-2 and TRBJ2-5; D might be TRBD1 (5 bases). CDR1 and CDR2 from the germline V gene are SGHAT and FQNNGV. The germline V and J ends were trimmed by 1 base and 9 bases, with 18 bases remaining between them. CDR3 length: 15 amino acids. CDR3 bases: TGTGCCAGCAGCTTAGGTGGGGCCTACCGTGGGGCCCAGTACTTC. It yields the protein CASSLGGAYRGAQYF.

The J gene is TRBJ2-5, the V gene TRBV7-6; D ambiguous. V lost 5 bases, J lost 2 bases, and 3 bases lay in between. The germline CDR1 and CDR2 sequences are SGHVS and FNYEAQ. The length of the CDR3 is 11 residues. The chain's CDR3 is CASSPQETQYF. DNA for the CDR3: TGTGCCAGCAGCCCGCAAGAGACCCAGTACTTC.

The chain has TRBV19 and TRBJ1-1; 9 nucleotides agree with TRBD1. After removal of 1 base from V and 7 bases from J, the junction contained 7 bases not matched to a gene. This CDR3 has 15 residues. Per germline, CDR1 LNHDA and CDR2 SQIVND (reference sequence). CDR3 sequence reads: CASSIGNRGRGEAFF. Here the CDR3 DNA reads TGTGCCAGTAGTATAGGGAACAGGGGGCGAGGTGAAGCTTTCTTT. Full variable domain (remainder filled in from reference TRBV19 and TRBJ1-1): DGGITQSPKYLFRKEGQNVTLSCEQNLNHDAMYWYRQDPGQGLRLIYYSQIVNDFQKGDIAEGYSVSREKKESFPLTVTSAQKNPTAFYLCASSIGNRGRGEAFFGQGTRLTVV.

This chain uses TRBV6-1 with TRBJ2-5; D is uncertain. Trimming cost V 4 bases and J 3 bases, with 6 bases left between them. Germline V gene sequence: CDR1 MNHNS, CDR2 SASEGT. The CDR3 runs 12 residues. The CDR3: CASSGGKETQYF. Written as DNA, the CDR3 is TGTGCCAGCAGTGGGGGTAAAGAGACCCAGTACTTC.

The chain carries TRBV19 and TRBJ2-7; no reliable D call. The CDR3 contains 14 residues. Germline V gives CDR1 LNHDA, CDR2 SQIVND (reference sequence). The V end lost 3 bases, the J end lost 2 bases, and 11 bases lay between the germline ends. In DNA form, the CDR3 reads TGTGCCAGTAGTATGGGTGCAGAGCCCTACGAGCAGTACTTC. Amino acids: CASSMGAEPYEQYF.